This T cell receptor (beta chain) appears in the sequencing data of a study of tumor-infiltrating lymphocytes in primary liver carcinoma. Study at large: The patient group consisted of men and women aged 30 to 69 years. Study conclusions and caveats: The top-250-clone fraction was significantly higher in tumors than in blood (p = 0.039).

cDNA specific to TCR beta was made from approximately 0.55 ug of total RNA, with a constant-region primer employed for priming. Sequencing libraries for TCR beta derived from three nested multiplex PCR rounds that used slightly modified ARM-PCR. The two initial PCR rounds, roughly 10 cycles each, used TRBV1-TRBV30 forward and C-beta reverse primers. Each CDR3 protein gets one entry after TCRdb re-called the multiplex PCR reads with MiXCR. Among about 210,000 distinct CDR3 sequences listed, just under 85% were seen once. This clonotype appeared a single time. Its antigen is unknown. The conserved phenylalanine or tryptophan normally closing the CDR3 is absent here, so this likely arose from a read error. It is unclear where the CDR3 begins or ends on the DNA, so no DNA is shown, and the CDR3 is as TCRdb lists it. Taking roughly 20-32 mg of unsorted bulk tissue, the authors co-extracted RNA and DNA. Each individual tumor supplied samples from five separate regions. Over 80% of the cells were viable tumor cells in every tumor sample.

The CDR3 is 17 amino acids long, termini counted. CDR1 SGHAT and CDR2 FQDESV come from the germline V gene (reference sequence). Sequencing was performed on tumor tissue from primary liver carcinoma. This sequence joins TRBV11-1 and TRBJ2-4; the DNA was not used to check the table's D call, TRBD2. This sequence originates from a man in his forties or fifties with primary liver carcinoma and hepatitis B virus infection. The CDR3 region is CASSFPGTNGTKNMLYL.